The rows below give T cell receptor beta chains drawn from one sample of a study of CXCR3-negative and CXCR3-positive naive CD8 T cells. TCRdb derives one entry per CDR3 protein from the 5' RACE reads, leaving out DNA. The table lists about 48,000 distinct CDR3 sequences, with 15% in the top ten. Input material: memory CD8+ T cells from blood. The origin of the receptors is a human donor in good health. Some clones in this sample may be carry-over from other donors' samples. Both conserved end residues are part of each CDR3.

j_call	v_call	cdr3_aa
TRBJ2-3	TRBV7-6	CASSLVGGITDTQYF
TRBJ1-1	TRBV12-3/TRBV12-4	CASSWGQMNTEAFF
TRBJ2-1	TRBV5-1	CASSLAVNQDEQFF
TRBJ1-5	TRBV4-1	CASSQGTGDQPQHF
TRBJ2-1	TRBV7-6	CASSPSSGPYNEQFF
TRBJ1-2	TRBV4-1	CASSQEGGYTF
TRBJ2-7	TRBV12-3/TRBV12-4	CASSFAGRGGQYF
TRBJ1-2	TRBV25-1	CASSEWSDGLDGYTF
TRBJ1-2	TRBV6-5	CASTPRQPNYGYTF
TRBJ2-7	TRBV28	CASLKGGSSYEQYF